The present entry profiles one TCR beta chain with its context. The data are from a study of technical replicates of blood from several donors. The V end was cut by 3 bases, the J end by 4 bases, with 12 bases between. The CDR3 length is 15 residues. Assay: immunoSEQ multiplex PCR; the TCRdb copy retains only in-frame clones and omits some. The sample has approximately 79,000 clones; about 92% are singletons. Specimen: T cells isolated from PBMCs. The rearrangement links TRBV23-1 to TRBJ2-2; tentative D call: TRBD1 (5 bases). TRBV23-1 is an ORF; its function is uncertain. This receptor was identified in a human donor in good health. DNA for the CDR3: TGCGCCAGCAGTCATGGCGGACAAATCACCGGGGAGCTGTTTTTT. This sequence encodes CASSHGGQITGELFF.